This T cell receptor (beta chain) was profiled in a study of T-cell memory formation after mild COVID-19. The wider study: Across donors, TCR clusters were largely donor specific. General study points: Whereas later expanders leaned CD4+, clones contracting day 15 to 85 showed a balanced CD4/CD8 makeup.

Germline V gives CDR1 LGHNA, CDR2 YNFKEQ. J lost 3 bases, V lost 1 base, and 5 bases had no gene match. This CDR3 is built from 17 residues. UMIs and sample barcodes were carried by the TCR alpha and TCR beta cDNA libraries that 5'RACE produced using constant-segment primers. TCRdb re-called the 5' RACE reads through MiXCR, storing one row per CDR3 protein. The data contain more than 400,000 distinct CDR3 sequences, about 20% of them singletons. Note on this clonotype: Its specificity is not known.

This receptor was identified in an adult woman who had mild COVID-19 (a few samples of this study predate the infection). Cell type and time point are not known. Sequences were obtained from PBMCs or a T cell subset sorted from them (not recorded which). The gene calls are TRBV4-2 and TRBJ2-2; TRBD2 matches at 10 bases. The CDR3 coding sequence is TGTGCCAGCAGCCAAGTAGGGACTAGCGAGTACACCGGGGAGCTGTTTTTT. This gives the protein CASSQVGTSEYTGELFF.